This T cell receptor (beta chain) was documented in a study of blood T cell repertoires in COVID-19. Those enrolled, adults aged roughly 18 to 95 years, came from some 23 US areas. Cohorts were determined from participant-reported clinical history. V shed 5 bases, J shed 5 bases, and the junction held 2 bases outside the gene matches. This CDR3 has 13 amino acids. In germline, CDR1 is SGHVS, CDR2 FQNEAQ. Method: immunoSEQ multiplex PCR; TCRdb's copy keeps in-frame clones and lacks some. The sample carries 300,000 to 500,000 clones, approximately 85% recorded once. The clonotype was recovered from a woman between 40 and 55 years old with acute COVID-19. Sequencing was done on a sample of PBMCs or T cells enriched from blood (not recorded which). This rearrangement joins TRBV7-8 to TRBJ2-2, with 7 bases that match TRBD1. CDR3 DNA sequence: TGTGCCAGCAGCACACAGGGGACCGGGGAGCTGTTTTTT. Its protein is CASSTQGTGELFF. The full variable domain, its missing parts supplied by reference TRBV7-8 and TRBJ2-2, is GAGVSQSPRYKVAKRGQDVALRCDPISGHVSLFWYQQALGQGPEFLTYFQNEAQLDKSGLPSDRFFAERPEGSVSTLKIQRTQQEDSAVYLCASSTQGTGELFFGEGSRLTVL.